These 4 T cell receptor beta chains came from one sample sequenced in a study of blood T cell repertoires in COVID-19. Profiled with immunoSEQ multiplex PCR; TCRdb holds only in-frame clones, not every one. The data show over 90,000 clones, around 87% seen once. Material for sequencing was peripheral blood. The receptor set was obtained from a woman aged 45-65 years with COVID-19, enrolled during active disease.

The rearrangement joins TRBV7-9 to TRBJ2-3, with 7 nucleotides matching TRBD2. J was trimmed by 4 bases and V by 4 bases; bases with no gene match: 8. This CDR3 has 15 amino acids. Germline V gene lookup returns CDR1 SEHNR and CDR2 FQNEAQ (reference sequence). The CDR3 is CASSSSGVESDTQYF. DNA for the CDR3: TGTGCCAGCAGCTCGAGCGGGGTTGAATCAGATACGCAGTATTTT.

The chain recombines TRBV5-1 with TRBJ2-7, with 7 bases matching TRBD1. After removal of 1 base from V and 0 bases from J, the junction contained 1 base not matched to a gene. There are 14 residues in the CDR3. Germline V gene sequence: CDR1 SGHRS, CDR2 YFSETQ. The CDR3: CASSLTGASYEQYF. Here the CDR3 DNA reads TGCGCCAGCAGCTTGACAGGGGCCTCCTACGAGCAGTACTTC.

This sequence joins TRBV19 and TRBJ2-3; 7 positions agree with TRBD2. Trimming at V came to 9 bases and at J to 2 bases, leaving 8 bases not matched to a gene. This CDR3 has 14 amino acids. Germline V gene lookup returns CDR1 LNHDA and CDR2 SQIVND (reference sequence). As DNA, the CDR3 is TGTGCCAGCACTTTGGGACTAAACACAGATACGCAGTATTTT. Translating gives CASTLGLNTDTQYF.

J is TRBJ1-1 and V is TRBV19, with a possible D match to TRBD1 (6 bases). The length of the CDR3 is 15 residues. Germline CDR1 LNHDA, CDR2 SQIVND (reference sequence). Deletions cut 6 bases from V and 6 bases from J, with 20 bases between. The chain's CDR3 is CASSPKVGGAPEAFF. In nucleotides, the CDR3 is TGTGCCAGTAGCCCGAAGGTAGGGGGGGCCCCTGAAGCTTTCTTT.